The T cell receptor beta chain under discussion was sequenced for a study of multiple sclerosis patients with progressive multifocal leukoencephalopathy. Clones were sequenced by immunoSEQ multiplex PCR, and TCRdb holds only the in-frame ones, with some missing. This sample has about 25,000 clones, with 75% to 95% found just once. The time point denotes: approximately 12 months of natalizumab therapy. Trimming at V came to 6 bases and at J to 2 bases, leaving 4 bases not matched to a gene. The CDR3 spans 13 residues. CDR1 is MNHEY, CDR2 SMNVEV, per germline (reference sequence). The sample in question was PBMCs, obtained from a patient treated with natalizumab. This receptor was taken from a man younger than 40 with multiple sclerosis. V gene TRBV27 combines with J gene TRBJ2-7, with 7 bases matching TRBD2. The CDR3 coding sequence is TGTGCCAGCAGCCGGGACTATCCCTACGAGCAGTACTTC. Translation gives CASSRDYPYEQYF.